A selection of T cell receptor beta chains follows, all from one sample in a study of CD8 T cells in Susac syndrome. TCRdb redid the calling of the immunoSEQ multiplex PCR reads with MiXCR, one entry per CDR3 protein. Of about 300,000 distinct CDR3 sequences in the sample, 70% to 90% were seen once. Material for sequencing was CD8+ T cells from PBMCs. Receptor source: a human donor with multiple sclerosis. Both conserved end residues are part of each CDR3. The D gene is left open where the match is weak. A row's size may be missing; if present it is once, few, many or a size class.

d_gene | j_gene | v_gene | abundance | CDR3aa | CDR3nt
. | TRBJ2-5 | TRBV7-7 | . | CASSRPGDETQYF | TGTGCTAGCAGCCGCCCAGGAGACGAGACCCAGTACTTC
. | TRBJ2-1 | TRBV2 | . | CASSDYQGSSYNEQFF | TGTGCCAGCAGTGATTACCAAGGAAGCTCCTACAATGAGCAGTTCTTC
TRBD1 | TRBJ1-3 | TRBV29-1 | . | CSVETQQGSGNTIYF | TGCAGCGTTGAAACCCAACAGGGGTCTGGAAACACCATATATTTT
. | TRBJ2-1 | TRBV29-1 | . | CSVDGQGIFDEQFF | TGCAGCGTTGATGGTCAGGGGATCTTCGATGAGCAGTTCTTC
TRBD2 | TRBJ2-7 | TRBV3-1 | . | CASSHAGEGYEQYF | TGTGCCAGCAGCCACGCGGGAGAGGGCTACGAGCAGTACTTC
TRBD1 | TRBJ2-1 | TRBV7-9 | . | CASSFAVYGQGAHNEQFF | TGTGCCAGCAGCTTCGCCGTGTATGGACAGGGGGCTCACAATGAGCAGTTCTTC
TRBD1 | TRBJ1-4 | TRBV30 | . | CAWRGQGNEKLFF | TGTGCCTGGCGGGGACAGGGAAATGAAAAACTGTTTTTT
. | TRBJ1-5 | TRBV6-1 | few | CASRPTGIVEPQHF | TGTGCCAGCAGACCTACAGGGATCGTTGAGCCCCAGCATTTT
. | TRBJ1-2 | TRBV20-1 | . | CSALAANYGYTF | TGCAGTGCTTTAGCGGCTAACTATGGCTACACCTTC
. | TRBJ2-1 | TRBV10-3 | . | CAISLMDEQFF | TGTGCCATCAGCTTGATGGATGAGCAGTTCTTC
. | TRBJ2-5 | TRBV3-1 | . | CASSQPGSREETQYF | TGTGCCAGCAGCCAACCTGGGTCCAGGGAAGAGACCCAGTACTTC
. | TRBJ1-1 | TRBV19 | . | CASRYRENTEAFF | TGTGCCAGTAGATACAGAGAGAACACTGAAGCTTTCTTT
TRBD2 | TRBJ2-1 | TRBV27 | . | CASSIGTSGRNEQFF | TGTGCCAGCAGTATCGGGACTAGCGGGAGGAATGAGCAGTTCTTC
. | TRBJ2-3 | TRBV12-3/TRBV12-4 | . | CASSLGPPPDTQYF | TGTGCCAGCAGTTTAGGGCCACCGCCAGATACGCAGTATTTT
TRBD2 | TRBJ2-5 | TRBV2 | . | CASKTSGNQETQYF | TGTGCCAGCAAGACTAGCGGGAATCAAGAGACCCAGTACTTC
. | TRBJ2-1 | TRBV6-5 | . | CACGLRAEQFF | TGTGCCTGCGGGCTGCGGGCTGAGCAGTTCTTC
TRBD1 | TRBJ2-1 | TRBV4-3 | . | CASSQGTGAHNEQFF | TGCGCCAGCAGCCAAGGGACAGGGGCCCACAATGAGCAGTTCTTC
. | TRBJ2-4 | TRBV20-1 | . | CSATDFYVKNIQYF | TGCAGTGCTACCGATTTTTATGTTAAAAACATTCAGTACTTC
. | TRBJ2-5 | TRBV9 | . | CASSGTSSQETQYF | TGTGCCAGCTCCGGGACATCTAGCCAAGAGACCCAGTACTTC
. | TRBJ2-1 | TRBV10-3 | . | CAIRTAPLHEQFF | TGTGCCATCAGAACCGCCCCTCTCCATGAGCAGTTCTTC
TRBD2 | TRBJ2-2 | TRBV9 | . | CASSVVGTSGRELFF | TGTGCCAGCAGCGTAGTCGGGACTAGCGGCCGGGAGCTGTTTTTT
. | TRBJ2-7 | TRBV19 | few | CASSPTATYEQYF | TGTGCCAGTAGCCCGACAGCAACCTACGAGCAGTACTTC
. | TRBJ2-1 | TRBV20-1 | once | CSARTLGHNEQFF | TGCAGTGCTAGGACATTGGGGCACAATGAGCAGTTCTTC
. | TRBJ2-5 | TRBV28 | . | CASSFQQTAYQETQYF | TGTGCCAGCAGTTTCCAGCAAACAGCGTACCAAGAGACCCAGTACTTC
TRBD1 | TRBJ2-4 | TRBV7-9 | . | CASSARQGRNIQYF | TGTGCCAGCAGCGCCCGACAGGGCCGAAACATTCAGTACTTC
. | TRBJ2-3 | TRBV25-1 | once | CASFMTSQYF | TGTGCCAGCTTTATGACTAGTCAGTATTTT
TRBD2 | TRBJ2-5 | TRBV3-1 | . | CASTTSWASGVQETQYF | TGTGCCAGCACAACTTCATGGGCTAGCGGGGTCCAAGAGACCCAGTACTTC